These 24 T cell receptor beta chains were all obtained from the same sample, sequenced in a study of cytomegalovirus exposure and HLA in healthy donors. The PCR employed 60 Vbeta primers together with 13 Jbeta primers. The assay was immunoSEQ multiplex PCR, and TCRdb's table has in-frame clones only and misses some. The sample records about 65,000 clones, 55% to 65% being singletons. The specimen sequenced was PBMCs. These receptor sequences come from a man aged 25 to 40 in good health and CMV-seronegative.

This clone was seen only a few times. The chain recombines TRBV5-1 with TRBJ2-1; no definite D call. Per germline, CDR1 SGHRS and CDR2 YFSETQ. The CDR3 has 14 amino acids. The V and J ends lost 0 bases and 7 bases respectively, with 11 bases between them. The chain's CDR3 is CASSLAASMNEQFF. For the CDR3, the DNA is TGCGCCAGCAGCTTGGCGGCTAGTATGAATGAGCAGTTCTTC.

This rearrangement joins TRBV7-9 to TRBJ2-3; 11 positions match TRBD2. Germline trimming cut 0 bases from V and 1 base from J; bases unmatched to any gene: 9. The CDR3 length is 19 residues. Germline V gene sequence: CDR1 SEHNR, CDR2 FQNEAQ (reference sequence). For the CDR3, the DNA is TGTGCCAGCAGCTTAGCATCGGGCCTAGCGGGGGGCCGCACAGATACGCAGTATTTT. Translated: CASSLASGLAGGRTDTQYF.

This chain connects TRBV11-1 to TRBJ2-3; D remains ambiguous. The CDR3 loop spans 12 amino acids. The germline V and J ends were trimmed by 6 bases and 2 bases, with 6 bases remaining between them. Germline-derived CDR1 and CDR2 are SGHAT and FQDESV (reference sequence). CDR3 bases: TGTGCCAGCAGTGCGCTCACAGATACGCAGTATTTT. It specifies CASSALTDTQYF.

The J gene is TRBJ2-5, the V gene TRBV30; D may be TRBD2 (5 bases). Germline CDR1 reads GTSNPN; CDR2 reads SVGIG (reference sequence). V lost 5 bases and J 5 bases, leaving 9 bases between the germline ends. There are 11 residues in the CDR3. The CDR3 reads CAWGGGETQYF. The CDR3 nucleotides read TGTGCCTGGGGCGGCGGGGAGACCCAGTACTTC.

The V gene is TRBV27, the J gene TRBJ1-4, with a possible D match to TRBD1 (6 bases). The germline V gene encodes CDR1 MNHEY and CDR2 SMNVEV (reference sequence). V shed 6 bases and J shed 0 bases, with 8 bases lying between them. This CDR3 has 14 residues. Here the CDR3 reads CASSPGATNEKLFF. In nucleotides, the CDR3 is TGTGCCAGCAGCCCAGGGGCAACTAATGAAAAACTGTTTTTT.

V gene TRBV2 combines with J gene TRBJ2-6, with 10 bases matching TRBD1. Germline lookup yields CDR1 SNHLY and CDR2 FYNNEI. The CDR3 is 17 amino acids. V dropped 5 bases and J dropped 2; count of bases not matched to a gene: 6. Here the CDR3 reads CASSPYGQGAGANVLTF. The DNA of the CDR3 is TGTGCCAGCAGTCCGTATGGACAGGGGGCTGGGGCCAACGTCCTGACTTTC. The full variable domain, in which reference TRBV2 and TRBJ2-6 provide the parts outside the CDR3, is EPEVTQTPSHQVTQMGQEVILRCVPISNHLYFYWYRQILGQKVEFLVSFYNNEISEKSEIFDDQFSVERPDGSNFTLKIRSTKLEDSAMYFCASSPYGQGAGANVLTFGAGSRLTVL.

The chain recombines TRBV7-9 with TRBJ1-1; D not certain. Germline CDR1 SEHNR, CDR2 FQNEAQ (reference sequence). The length of the CDR3 is 15 residues. V lost 5 bases and J 4 bases, leaving 17 bases between the germline ends. The CDR3 nucleotides read TGTGCCAGCAGCCATCCCCGGGAGGCTCCCACTGAAGCTTTCTTT. Protein product: CASSHPREAPTEAFF.

The rearrangement joins TRBV5-4 to TRBJ2-7; 11 bases map to TRBD1. J was trimmed by 0 bases and V by 3 bases; bases with no gene match: 5. CDR1 SGHNT and CDR2 YYREEE come from the germline V gene (reference sequence). There are 16 residues in the CDR3. The CDR3 DNA is TGTGCCAGCAGCTCAAGGGACAGGGGGAACTCCTACGAGCAGTACTTC. It codes for CASSSRDRGNSYEQYF.

This clone has a handful of counts. This rearrangement joins TRBV29-1 to TRBJ1-2; D is uncertain. Deletions cut 6 bases from V and 6 bases from J, with 14 bases between. The germline gives CDR1 SQVTM, CDR2 ANQGSEA. The CDR3 loop spans 12 amino acids. CDR3 bases: TGCAGCGTCGAACCTGAGGCGGATGGCTACACCTTC. Translated: CSVEPEADGYTF.

The count of this clone is one. V gene TRBV6-5 combines with J gene TRBJ2-7; 9 nucleotides agree with TRBD1. V dropped 3 bases and J dropped 5; count of bases not matched to a gene: 8. Germline CDR1 reads MNHEY; CDR2 reads SVGAGI. CDR3 length: 15 amino acids. The CDR3 protein is CASSYAGTGSHEQYF. CDR3 in DNA: TGTGCCAGCAGTTATGCGGGGACAGGGTCCCACGAGCAGTACTTC.

In nucleotides, the CDR3 is TGTGCCAGCAGTGAAGGGACAGTTGGAAACACCATATATTTT. As protein: CASSEGTVGNTIYF. The chain employs TRBV6-1 and TRBJ1-3; D is possibly TRBD1 (6 bases). Germline CDR1 reads MNHNS; CDR2 reads SASEGT. V lost 1 base and J lost 3, with 7 bases in between. This CDR3 has 14 residues.

This clone has just a few counts. This chain joins TRBV2 and TRBJ2-7; maybe TRBD1 (6 bases). V dropped 2 bases and J dropped 2 bases, with 10 bases sitting between them. The germline V gene encodes CDR1 SNHLY and CDR2 FYNNEI. The CDR3 loop spans 14 amino acids. CDR3 nucleotide sequence: TGTGCCAGCAGTGAACAACAGGGACCCTACGAGCAGTACTTC. Amino acid sequence: CASSEQQGPYEQYF. Full variable domain (remainder filled in from reference TRBV2 and TRBJ2-7): EPEVTQTPSHQVTQMGQEVILRCVPISNHLYFYWYRQILGQKVEFLVSFYNNEISEKSEIFDDQFSVERPDGSNFTLKIRSTKLEDSAMYFCASSEQQGPYEQYFGPGTRLTVT.

This clone was detected only once. The chain recombines TRBV4-2 with TRBJ2-3, with TRBD2 matching over 7 bases. V gave up 0 bases and J gave up 2 bases; unmatched junction bases: 5. The CDR3 is made up of 16 amino acids. The germline CDR1 and CDR2 sequences are LGHNA and YNFKEQ. CDR3 in amino acids: CASSQDSAGVTDTQYF. As DNA, the CDR3 is TGTGCCAGCAGCCAAGACTCCGCGGGGGTCACAGATACGCAGTATTTT.

This clone was found a few times. V and J are TRBV19 and TRBJ2-5; D unclear. Between the trimmed V and J ends, which lost 3 bases and 2 bases, there was a span of 10 bases. Germline V gene sequence: CDR1 LNHDA, CDR2 SQIVND (reference sequence). CDR3 length: 14 residues. CDR3 in amino acids: CASSILQEQETQYF. The CDR3 bases are TGTGCCAGTAGTATTCTTCAGGAACAAGAGACCCAGTACTTC.

The V and J genes are TRBV7-3 and TRBJ2-3, with 7 bases that match TRBD2. Germline V gives CDR1 SGHTA, CDR2 FQGTGA. V lost 1 base to trimming and J lost 5 bases; unmatched junction nucleotides: 0. CDR3 length: 13 amino acids. Here the CDR3 reads CASSLREGDTQYF. The CDR3 DNA is TGTGCCAGCAGCTTAAGGGAGGGAGATACGCAGTATTTT. Supplemented by reference TRBV7-3 and TRBJ2-3, the full variable domain reads GAGVSQTPSNKVTEKGKYVELRCDPISGHTALYWYRQSLGQGPEFLIYFQGTGAADDSGLPNDRFFAVRPEGSVSTLKIQRTERGDSAVYLCASSLREGDTQYFGPGTRLTVL.

V usage is TRBV19 and J usage is TRBJ2-7; 10 bases are a match to TRBD1. CDR1 and CDR2 (germline): LNHDA, SQIVND (reference sequence). CDR3 length equals 14 residues. J lost 2 bases, V lost 10 bases, and 8 bases had no gene match. The DNA of the CDR3 is TGTGCCACTCAAAGAGGACAGGGGGCCTACGAGCAGTACTTC. Protein: CATQRGQGAYEQYF.

Here the CDR3 reads CSGRQGEETQYF. The CDR3, as DNA: TGCAGCGGACGACAGGGGGAAGAGACCCAGTACTTC. The V call is TRBV29-1, the J call TRBJ2-5, with 9 bases fitting TRBD1. This CDR3 region has 12 residues. Germline CDR1 SQVTM, CDR2 ANQGSEA. The V and J ends lost 7 bases and 3 bases, in that order; junction bases with no gene match: 3.

The chain has TRBV7-6 and TRBJ2-5, with D possibly TRBD2 on 5 matching bases. Germline CDR1 SGHVS, CDR2 FNYEAQ. There are 13 residues in the CDR3. V lost 3 bases, J lost 3 bases, and 8 bases lay in between. CDR3 sequence (DNA): TGTGCCAGCAGCTTTCGGGGTGAAGAGACCCAGTACTTC. Translating it yields CASSFRGEETQYF.

The chain has TRBV29-1 and TRBJ2-7; perhaps TRBD1 as D (6 bases). Trimming removed 4 bases at V and 4 bases at J, with 14 bases between. This CDR3 has 13 residues. Germline values: CDR1 SQVTM, CDR2 ANQGSEA. The DNA of the CDR3 is TGCAGCGTTGGGAGGCAGGGGTCGTACGAGCAGTACTTC. Encoded protein: CSVGRQGSYEQYF.

The chain carries TRBV29-1 and TRBJ2-7; 7 nucleotides line up with TRBD2. Germline V gives CDR1 SQVTM, CDR2 ANQGSEA. The CDR3 loop spans 15 amino acids. After removal of 1 base from V and 0 bases from J, the junction contained 6 bases not matched to a gene. The CDR3 bases are TGCAGCGTTGAAGCTCCGGGGGGTAGCTCCTACGAGCAGTACTTC. It encodes CSVEAPGGSSYEQYF.

This clone was seen just once. The CDR3 sequence is CASSAGQEAFF. The CDR3, as DNA: TGTGCCAGCAGCGCGGGACAGGAAGCTTTCTTT. The chain couples TRBV9 to TRBJ1-1; TRBD1 agrees at 7 bases. V gave up 3 bases and J gave up 8 bases; unmatched junction bases: 1. Germline V lookup: CDR1 SGDLS, CDR2 YYNGEE. The CDR3 totals 11 residues.

The sample holds a few counts of this clone. V is TRBV6-5 and J is TRBJ2-5, with D maybe TRBD1 (5 bases). Germline CDR1 MNHEY, CDR2 SVGAGI. Trimming removed 1 base from V and 5 bases from J, with 8 bases in between. This CDR3 region has 13 residues. The DNA for the CDR3 is TGTGCCAGCAGTTACTATGGGGCGGAGACCCAGTACTTC. This encodes CASSYYGAETQYF.

This chain's CDR3 is CSAKDGALTEAFF. The DNA for the CDR3 is TGCAGCGCGAAAGACGGAGCGCTCACTGAAGCTTTCTTT. The chain combines TRBV29-1 with TRBJ1-1; D gene uncertain. Deletions cut 7 bases from V and 4 bases from J, with 16 bases between. Germline CDR1 reads SQVTM; CDR2 reads ANQGSEA. The CDR3 spans 13 residues.

The J gene is TRBJ1-1, the V gene TRBV10-2; TRBD1 might be the D (5 bases). CDR1 is WSHSY, CDR2 SAAADI, per germline. The germline V and J ends were trimmed by 1 base and 11 bases, with 11 bases remaining between them. The CDR3 runs to 12 residues. CDR3 residues: CASSEFAGDAFF. The CDR3 DNA follows: TGCGCCAGCAGTGAGTTCGCGGGGGACGCTTTCTTT.